This T cell receptor beta chain was found in a study of long-term antiretroviral therapy in people with HIV. The length of the CDR3 is 15 residues. J gave up 12 bases and V 9 bases, and 14 bases lay outside the gene matches. The germline V gene encodes CDR1 SGHNT and CDR2 YENEEA. Study-wide points: Blood, drawn from about 2004 to 2017, may reflect older ART regimens. It was not possible to obtain data on ART adherence, viral resistance or therapy changes.

immunoSEQ v3.0 was run at survey level. This table comes from immunoSEQ multiplex PCR, and its TCRdb copy is limited to in-frame clones, with some not included. The sample records about 32,000 clones, 95% to 98% being singletons. Prior to DNA extraction, the samples held about 1-11 million cryopreserved PBMC. As for this clone: Antigen: not known.

The V gene is TRBV11-3, the J gene TRBJ1-6; 10 nucleotides agree with TRBD1. This sequence was found in a man aged 25-40 years with HIV. The source was unsorted PBMCs, collected 7.6 years after starting antiretroviral therapy. CDR3 amino acids: CASSSRDRGLEPLHF. Written as DNA, the CDR3 is TGTGCCAGTTCTTCCCGGGACAGGGGCCTGGAACCCCTCCACTTT.